Presented here are 14 T cell receptor beta chains from one specimen sequenced in a study of blood T cell repertoires in COVID-19. Clones were read by immunoSEQ multiplex PCR, and TCRdb kept only the in-frame ones, dropping some. The data show 95,000 to 150,000 clones, roughly nine tenths seen once. Sequenced material: peripheral blood. The receptors shown here come from a man aged 70 or older with active or convalescent COVID-19.

This chain uses TRBV6-5 with TRBJ2-5; D possibly corresponds to TRBD1 (6 bases). The CDR3 contains 13 residues. Germline CDR1 and CDR2: MNHEY and SVGAGI. The germline V and J ends were trimmed by 6 bases and 1 base, with 9 bases remaining between them. The CDR3 sequence: CASRTGPQETQYF. The CDR3, as DNA: TGTGCCAGCAGGACAGGTCCCCAAGAGACCCAGTACTTC.

The rearrangement links TRBV27 to TRBJ2-7; 7 bases are shared with TRBD2. Trimming at V came to 5 bases and at J to 7 bases, leaving 8 bases not matched to a gene. This CDR3 has 13 residues. Germline values: CDR1 MNHEY, CDR2 SMNVEV (reference sequence). CDR3 sequence: CASSLGLNGEQYF. For the CDR3, the DNA is TGTGCCAGCAGTCTGGGACTAAACGGGGAGCAGTACTTC.

This chain joins TRBV28 and TRBJ2-7; 11 positions match TRBD2. Germline lookup yields CDR1 MDHEN and CDR2 SYDVKM. The trim removed 6 bases at V and 5 bases at J, leaving 6 bases unmatched. The CDR3 totals 14 residues. DNA for the CDR3: TGTGCCAGCAGGCTAGGGACTAGCGGAGACGAGCAGTACTTC. It specifies CASRLGTSGDEQYF. The full variable domain, with the rest looked up from reference TRBV28 and TRBJ2-7, is DVKVTQSSRYLVKRTGEKVFLECVQDMDHENMFWYRQDPGLGLRLIYFSYDVKMKEKGDIPEGYSVSREKKERFSLILESASTNQTSMYLCASRLGTSGDEQYFGPGTRLTVT.

This sequence joins TRBV2 and TRBJ1-5; weak D call: TRBD1 (5 bases). This CDR3 comprises 15 residues. The V gene's germline CDR1 is SNHLY and CDR2 FYNNEI. V was cut by 8 bases and J by 8 bases, with 22 bases left in between. The CDR3 region has the DNA TGTGCCAGCCGGCTCGGGGGGACCTTGAGGGAGCCCCAGCATTTT. It codes for CASRLGGTLREPQHF.

This chain links TRBV6-6 with TRBJ2-7; 14 positions match TRBD2. Trimming at V came to 5 bases and at J to 6 bases, leaving 9 bases not matched to a gene. This CDR3 spans 16 amino acids. The germline CDR1 and CDR2 sequences are MNHNY and SVGAGI (reference sequence). CDR3 sequence: CASSPGTSGRRAEQYF. CDR3 in DNA: TGTGCCAGCAGTCCCGGGACTAGCGGGAGAAGGGCCGAGCAGTACTTC.

The chain has TRBV28 and TRBJ2-5; 9 positions agree with TRBD1. This CDR3 is 14 amino acids long. V lost 10 bases and J lost 5; bases outside the gene matches: 11. The germline gives CDR1 MDHEN, CDR2 SYDVKM. In DNA, the CDR3 is TGTGCCACCATTACAGGGGGCCTTGTCGAGACCCAGTACTTC. Protein: CATITGGLVETQYF.

This chain joins TRBV2 and TRBJ2-2; 7 nucleotides match TRBD1. Germline V gives CDR1 SNHLY, CDR2 FYNNEI. The CDR3 runs 13 residues. Germline trimming cut 7 bases from V and 3 bases from J; bases unmatched to any gene: 2. CDR3 sequence (DNA): TGTGCCAGCAAGAGGGGGCACACCGGGGAGCTGTTTTTT. Amino acid sequence: CASKRGHTGELFF.

The V gene is TRBV7-6, the J gene TRBJ2-3, with 13 bases lining up with TRBD2. J lost 0 bases, V lost 5 bases, and 14 bases had no gene match. CDR1 is SGHVS and CDR2 is FNYEAQ in the germline V gene. There are 20 residues in the CDR3. The CDR3 is CASSPRLAGGLPRSTDTQYF. CDR3 DNA sequence: TGTGCCAGCAGCCCTCGACTAGCGGGAGGTCTACCCAGAAGCACAGATACGCAGTATTTT.

The chain joins TRBV7-9 to TRBJ2-5, with a tentative D call TRBD1 (6 bases). The CDR3 contains 14 residues. The germline CDR1 and CDR2 sequences are SEHNR and FQNEAQ (reference sequence). Trimming cost V 5 bases and J 3 bases, with 13 bases left between them. For the CDR3, the DNA is TGTGCCAGCAGCCCCTTGGACAGTAAAGAGACCCAGTACTTC. The encoded protein is CASSPLDSKETQYF.

The chain couples TRBV7-8 to TRBJ2-3; D call uncertain. The V end was cut by 5 bases, the J end by 5 bases, with 8 bases between. The CDR3 runs to 12 residues. Germline V gene data show CDR1 as SGHVS and CDR2 as FQNEAQ. CDR3 in DNA: TGTGCCAGCAGCCCCCAGATAGATACGCAGTATTTT. It translates to CASSPQIDTQYF.

This clone was detected only once. This chain links TRBV19 with TRBJ1-1; 7 nucleotides align to TRBD1. The CDR3 is 13 amino acids. V gave up 5 bases and J gave up 5 bases; unmatched junction bases: 5. CDR1 is LNHDA and CDR2 is SQIVND in the germline V gene (reference sequence). The CDR3 region is CASSALRGTEAFF. In DNA form, the CDR3 reads TGTGCCAGTAGTGCACTCAGGGGGACTGAAGCTTTCTTT.

The chain combines TRBV27 with TRBJ2-1; maybe TRBD2 (5 bases). This CDR3 comprises 13 residues. CDR1 MNHEY and CDR2 SMNVEV come from the germline V gene (reference sequence). V lost 1 base to trimming and J lost 7 bases, with 8 bases between them. As DNA, the CDR3 is TGTGCCAGCAGTTTATTAGCGCGGAATGAGCAGTTCTTC. Translating it yields CASSLLARNEQFF.

The chain employs TRBV9 and TRBJ2-5, with D unresolved. V was cut by 0 bases and J by 4 bases, with 10 bases left in between. This CDR3 is 14 amino acids long. Germline CDR1 and CDR2: SGDLS and YYNGEE. The CDR3 DNA is TGTGCCAGCAGCGTAGCTCCCGAGAGAGAGACCCAGTACTTC. Protein: CASSVAPERETQYF.

The V call is TRBV19, the J call TRBJ1-2; possibly TRBD1 for D (6 bases). In germline, CDR1 is LNHDA, CDR2 SQIVND (reference sequence). There are 15 residues in the CDR3. V was trimmed by 3 bases and J by 4 bases, leaving 15 bases between them. The CDR3 sequence: CASSIGPTGPYGYTF. CDR3 nucleotides: TGTGCCAGTAGTATTGGCCCGACAGGCCCCTATGGCTACACCTTC.